This is a list of T cell receptor beta chains from one sample in a study of shared clonotypes between healthy human individuals. Some clones are missing from TCRdb's copy, which holds only in-frame ones; the method was immunoSEQ multiplex PCR. The data show a few hundred thousand clones, with 77% seen just once and about 11% held by the top ten. The sequenced sample consisted of PBMCs. The origin of the receptors is a woman aged 40 to 49 in good health. Some clones in this sample may be carry-over from other donors' samples. The CDR3 runs from the conserved cysteine through the conserved F or W. The order of the fields is J gene, clone size, V gene, D gene, CDR3 protein, CDR3 DNA. The D gene is left open where the match is weak. Clone size is given for some rows only: seen once, a few or many times, or a class if the clone is expanded.

TRBJ2-1,few,TRBV4-3,.,CASSQAWRDDEQFF,TGCGCCAGCAGCCAAGCCTGGCGGGACGATGAGCAGTTCTTC
TRBJ1-1,.,TRBV28,.,CASRSQGREAFF,TGTGCCAGCAGGTCACAGGGTCGTGAAGCTTTCTTT
TRBJ2-2,.,TRBV30,.,CAKDVNTGELFF,TGTGCCAAAGACGTGAACACCGGGGAGCTGTTCTTT
TRBJ1-6,.,TRBV10-3,TRBD1,CATQTGTGQGDSPLHF,TGTGCCACCCAAACGGGGACGGGACAGGGGGATTCACCCCTCCACTTT
TRBJ2-3,.,TRBV5-5,TRBD2,CASMPSGRGADTQYF,TGTGCCAGCATGCCTAGCGGGAGGGGCGCAGATACGCAGTATTTT
TRBJ2-5,few,TRBV5-1,TRBD2,CASSLGTKETQYF,TGCGCCAGCAGCCTCGGGACTAAAGAGACCCAGTACTTC
TRBJ2-7,.,TRBV5-4,TRBD1,CASRTQGKRGDEQYF,TGTGCCAGCAGAACACAGGGGAAGAGAGGCGACGAGCAGTACTTC
TRBJ2-5,.,TRBV2,TRBD2,CASALAGAQETQYF,TGTGCCAGCGCGCTAGCGGGAGCGCAAGAGACCCAGTACTTC
TRBJ2-7,.,TRBV27,TRBD1,CASSSRGPNEQYF,TGTGCCAGCAGTTCCAGGGGGCCAAACGAGCAGTACTTC
TRBJ2-1,.,TRBV7-8,.,CASSPRRVGLDEQFF,TGTGCCAGCAGCCCCAGGAGGGTTGGTCTCGATGAGCAGTTCTTC
TRBJ2-3,.,TRBV9,TRBD2,CASTSTSGGPDTQYF,TGTGCCAGCACCTCTACTAGCGGGGGGCCAGATACGCAGTATTTT
TRBJ2-5,many,TRBV2,.,CATQPERDQETQYF,TGTGCCACCCAGCCAGAGCGGGACCAAGAGACCCAGTACTTC
TRBJ1-2,few,TRBV18,.,CASSPDGYSGYTF,TGTGCCAGTTCACCCGACGGGTACAGTGGCTACACCTTC
TRBJ2-1,few,TRBV7-9,.,CASSLRRGSSYNEQFF,TGTGCCAGCAGCTTACGGCGGGGCAGCTCCTACAATGAGCAGTTCTTC
TRBJ2-5,many,TRBV28,TRBD1,CASGVDRVSETQYF,TGTGCCAGCGGCGTAGACAGGGTGTCTGAGACCCAGTACTTC
TRBJ2-5,.,TRBV9,.,CASSVAGAGGWTQYF,TGTGCCAGCAGCGTAGCTGGGGCAGGAGGGTGGACCCAGTACTTC
TRBJ2-2,.,TRBV6-1,TRBD1,CASSEVGTASTGELFF,TGTGCCAGCAGTGAAGTCGGGACAGCTAGCACCGGGGAGCTGTTTTTT
TRBJ2-1,.,TRBV18,TRBD2,CASSPELAGDNEQFF,TGTGCCAGCTCACCAGAACTAGCGGGGGACAATGAGCAGTTCTTC
TRBJ2-1,.,TRBV19,.,CASSRGEAVYNEQFF,TGTGCCAGTAGTAGGGGAGAGGCGGTTTACAATGAGCAGTTCTTC
TRBJ1-1,many,TRBV2,.,CASREVQGPIEAFF,TGTGCCAGCAGGGAGGTCCAGGGGCCCATTGAAGCTTTCTTT
TRBJ2-1,.,TRBV7-8,.,CASSKQGTNEQFF,TGTGCCAGCAGCAAACAGGGTACCAATGAGCAGTTCTTC
TRBJ2-7,.,TRBV5-4,.,CASSLAHPSYEQYF,TGTGCCAGCAGCTTGGCCCACCCGTCCTACGAGCAGTACTTC
TRBJ2-1,.,TRBV6-6,TRBD2,CASRLAGERQGEQFF,TGTGCCAGCAGGTTAGCGGGAGAGCGGCAGGGGGAGCAGTTCTTC